The 17 T cell receptor beta chains reported below all come from one sample, sequenced in a study of T cell repertoires in cytomegalovirus infection. One entry per CDR3 protein, called by TCRdb with MiXCR from the reads. The repertoire holds tens of thousands of distinct CDR3 sequences, with roughly a quarter as singletons. No antigen is known for these receptors. The specimen comprised CD8+ T cells from cultured PBMCs, sampled from culture after CMV antigen stimulation. Receptor source: a human donor in good health (CMV status not recorded). Some clones in this sample may be carry-over from other donors' samples.

The table lists this clonotype with many counts. This chain links TRBV7-9 with TRBJ1-5; unclear D gene. This CDR3 contains 14 residues. Trimming removed 5 bases from V and 3 bases from J, with 11 bases in between. Germline-derived CDR1 and CDR2 are SEHNR and FQNEAQ (reference sequence). CDR3 amino acids: CASSPSGVNQPQHF. The DNA for the CDR3 is TGTGCCAGCAGCCCTAGTGGGGTCAATCAGCCCCAGCATTTT.

The chain recombines TRBV30 with TRBJ1-2; no clear D gene. CDR3 length: 13 amino acids. Germline V lookup: CDR1 GTSNPN, CDR2 SVGIG (reference sequence). Deletions cut 2 bases from V and 2 bases from J, with 9 bases between. The CDR3 is CAWSSQQNYGYTF. In DNA form, the CDR3 reads TGTGCCTGGAGTTCACAGCAAAACTATGGCTACACCTTC.

This clonotype was seen ten or more times. The V gene is TRBV7-6, the J gene TRBJ1-1; the D gene is possibly TRBD1 (6 bases). V lost 5 bases and J 0 bases, leaving 16 bases between the germline ends. The length of the CDR3 is 16 residues. Germline assignment: CDR1 SGHVS and CDR2 FNYEAQ. The CDR3 DNA is TGTGCCAGCAGCCGTATAAAGCAGGGGATGAACACTGAAGCTTTCTTT. This encodes CASSRIKQGMNTEAFF.

This sequence joins TRBV19 and TRBJ1-5; D might be TRBD1 (5 bases). Germline CDR1 is LNHDA and CDR2 is SQIVND (reference sequence). The CDR3 is made up of 13 amino acids. V lost 3 bases and J lost 11, with 14 bases in between. In nucleotides, the CDR3 is TGTGCCAGTAGTATTCAGGGCCCAGGGACCCAGCATTTT. This codes for CASSIQGPGTQHF.

The genes are TRBV12-5 and TRBJ1-1, with unresolved D. Germline V gene lookup returns CDR1 LGHNT and CDR2 FRNRAP. Trimming took off 5 bases at V and 3 bases at J, with 4 bases between the two ends. The CDR3 is 11 residues long. The CDR3 is CASGPDTEAFF. DNA of the CDR3: TGTGCTAGTGGTCCCGACACTGAAGCTTTCTTT.

The sample holds many counts of this clonotype. In nucleotides, the CDR3 is TGTGCCAGCAGTTTATTCAGGGGGCTGGACGAGCAGTACTTC. The encoded protein is CASSLFRGLDEQYF. The chain joins TRBV28 to TRBJ2-7; 8 bases are a match to TRBD1. Germline V gene sequence: CDR1 MDHEN, CDR2 SYDVKM. This CDR3 comprises 14 residues. V was clipped by 1 base and J by 5 bases; unmatched bases: 4.

In this sample, this clonotype turned up a few times. The chain links TRBV30 to TRBJ2-3; TRBD1 agrees at 9 bases. V trimming: 1 base; J trimming: 4 bases; junction bases outside the gene matches: 3. The CDR3 sequence is 14 residues long. Germline lookup yields CDR1 GTSNPN and CDR2 SVGIG (reference sequence). For the CDR3, the DNA is TGTGCCTGGAGTGATGGGACAGGGCCAGATACGCAGTATTTT. Translating gives CAWSDGTGPDTQYF.

In this sample, this clonotype turned up a few times. The chain carries TRBV20-1 and TRBJ2-3, with 13 bases lining up with TRBD2. J was trimmed by 4 bases and V by 6 bases; bases with no gene match: 10. The CDR3 length is 16 residues. Germline loops: CDR1 DFQATT, CDR2 SNEGSKA (reference sequence). The CDR3 coding sequence is TGCAGTGCCGGACTGACTAGCGGGGGGCCAGCAGATACGCAGTATTTT. Amino acids: CSAGLTSGGPADTQYF.

This clonotype was counted at least ten times. The rearrangement uses TRBV12-3 or TRBV12-4 and TRBJ1-2; D is ambiguous. Deletions cut 8 bases from V and 4 bases from J, with 17 bases between. This CDR3 spans 14 amino acids. The CDR3 DNA reads TGTGCCAGCGCCGGCCGGGGAAGTTCCTATGGCTACACCTTC. It codes for CASAGRGSSYGYTF.

The V gene is TRBV12-3 or TRBV12-4, the J gene TRBJ2-1, with 9 positions matching TRBD1. The CDR3 spans 12 residues. The V segment lost 5 bases and the J segment 7 bases; nucleotides outside the gene matches: 0. DNA for the CDR3: TGTGCCAGCAGTGGGACAGGGAATGAGCAGTTCTTC. Translating gives CASSGTGNEQFF.

This clonotype appeared a few times. The chain's CDR3 is CASSMSADSYEQYF. DNA for the CDR3: TGTGCCAGCTCGATGTCAGCGGACTCCTACGAGCAGTACTTC. This sequence joins TRBV27 and TRBJ2-7; perhaps TRBD2 as D (5 bases). The CDR3 has 14 residues. V lost 8 bases and J 0 bases, leaving 14 bases between the germline ends. Germline V gene lookup returns CDR1 MNHEY and CDR2 SMNVEV (reference sequence).

The V gene is TRBV7-9, the J gene TRBJ2-2, with a possible D match to TRBD2 (6 bases). CDR3 length: 19 residues. V was trimmed by 10 bases and J by 7 bases, leaving 34 bases between them. CDR1 and CDR2 from the germline V gene are SEHNR and FQNEAQ (reference sequence). The CDR3 sequence is CATFRLRQARNGSGGELFF. CDR3 sequence (DNA): TGTGCCACCTTTCGCCTCAGGCAGGCGAGGAACGGGAGTGGCGGGGAGCTGTTTTTT.

This clonotype has only a few counts. The rearrangement joins TRBV27 to TRBJ1-2, with 8 bases fitting TRBD1. The CDR3 covers 12 residues. V lost 8 bases, J lost 13 bases, and 12 bases stayed unmatched. Germline values: CDR1 MNHEY, CDR2 SMNVEV (reference sequence). CDR3 protein: CASATGALPFTF. CDR3 in DNA: TGTGCCAGCGCGACAGGGGCCCTTCCCTTCACCTTC.

This clonotype appeared a few times. The genes are TRBV19 and TRBJ2-6; the match to TRBD1 covers 7 bases. V lost 5 bases to trimming and J lost 0 bases; unmatched junction nucleotides: 7. Looked up from germline, CDR1 is LNHDA and CDR2 is SQIVND (reference sequence). The CDR3 is made up of 17 amino acids. The CDR3 bases are TGTGCCAGTAGTCGCCGGGACAGAGGCTCTGGGGCCAACGTCCTGACTTTC. Protein sequence: CASSRRDRGSGANVLTF.

V usage is TRBV7-9 and J usage is TRBJ2-1, with TRBD1 as a possible D gene (7 bases). The CDR3 contains 20 residues. V shed 1 base and J shed 0 bases, with 22 bases lying between them. Germline V gene lookup returns CDR1 SEHNR and CDR2 FQNEAQ (reference sequence). The CDR3 bases are TGTGCCAGCAGCTTAGTCACCGTGCGGGATTCAGGGGGCTCCTACAATGAGCAGTTCTTC. Encoded protein: CASSLVTVRDSGGSYNEQFF.

This clonotype showed up many times. The chain has TRBV6-1 and TRBJ2-1; maybe TRBD2 (6 bases). CDR1 is MNHNS and CDR2 is SASEGT in the germline V gene. Trimming cost V 6 bases and J 0 bases, with 15 bases left between them. The CDR3 is 16 residues long. The DNA for the CDR3 is TGTGCCAGCAGCTTAGGAGGGAATCCCTCCTACAATGAGCAGTTCTTC. Translated, it gives CASSLGGNPSYNEQFF.

The chain employs TRBV4-3 and TRBJ2-3; TRBD1 aligns across 12 bases. V was clipped by 5 bases and J by 6 bases; unmatched bases: 24. Germline CDR1 LGHNA, CDR2 YSLEER. The CDR3 is made up of 21 amino acids. The CDR3 nucleotides are TGCGCCAGCAGCTTCCGGGACAGGGGGCGTCTAGCGGGGCTGAGAGGTGATACGCAGTATTTT. Translation: CASSFRDRGRLAGLRGDTQYF.